The 30 T cell receptor beta chains reported below all come from one sample, sequenced in a study of post-analysis software for immune sequencing data. Study-wide findings and caveats: With TRBV5-6, TRBV5-1 and TRBV20-1 included, 5 or 6 TRBV segments were more frequent in patients than in controls.

Which antigens these TCRs recognize remains unknown. TCR beta libraries were prepared from cDNA with unique molecular identifiers. TCRdb reprocessed the PCR reads with MiXCR, giving one entry per CDR3 protein. The sample carries 650,000 to 850,000 distinct CDR3 sequences, 35% to 55% recorded once. Sequencing was performed on blood. These receptor sequences come from a girl aged 5-17 years with multiple sclerosis.

The rearrangement links TRBV20-1 to TRBJ2-7; weak D call: TRBD1 (5 bases). V lost 1 base and J lost 2, with 12 bases in between. The germline CDR1 and CDR2 sequences are DFQATT and SNEGSKA (reference sequence). This CDR3 has 14 amino acids. The CDR3 DNA reads TGCAGTGCTAGAGGCCAAGACAGAACCTACGAGCAGTACTTC. Translation gives CSARGQDRTYEQYF.

As DNA, the CDR3 is TGTGCCAGCAGCTTAGTGGCTAGCGGGAGTTGGTCCAATGAGCAGTTCTTC. This codes for CASSLVASGSWSNEQFF. The genes are TRBV11-2 and TRBJ2-1; TRBD2 matches at 10 bases. In germline, CDR1 is SGHAT, CDR2 FQNNGV. This CDR3 comprises 17 residues. Trimming cost V 1 base and J 6 bases; bases outside gene matches: 9.

A note on this clonotype: One end of the junction does not line up with germline, which may come from a read error. V usage is TRBV11-2 and J usage is TRBJ1-6; weak D call: TRBD1 (5 bases). The germline gives CDR1 SGHAT, CDR2 FQNNGV. The CDR3 consists of 14 residues. The CDR3 sequence is CASSSSQGASPPHF. The CDR3 DNA reads as TGTGCCAGCAGCTCCTCGCAGGGTGCCTCACCCCCCCACTTT.

This chain connects TRBV5-1 to TRBJ2-7, with 8 positions matching TRBD1. The CDR3 has 12 amino acids. Trimming took 10 bases from V and 5 from J; bases not matched to a gene: 8. Germline CDR1 reads SGHRS; CDR2 reads YFSETQ. The CDR3 reads CARDRRPHEQYF. The CDR3 DNA reads as TGCGCCCGGGACAGGAGACCTCACGAGCAGTACTTC.

The CDR3 sequence: CSAGGVNTEAFF. DNA for the CDR3: TGCAGTGCTGGAGGGGTGAACACTGAAGCTTTCTTT. The chain joins TRBV20-1 to TRBJ1-1, with a tentative D call TRBD1 (5 bases). The ends were cut back, 5 bases at V and 0 bases at J, with 7 bases in the middle. The CDR3 covers 12 residues. Germline lookup yields CDR1 DFQATT and CDR2 SNEGSKA (reference sequence).

The J gene is TRBJ2-5, the V gene TRBV27, with 7 bases fitting TRBD1. Germline lookup yields CDR1 MNHEY and CDR2 SMNVEV (reference sequence). CDR3 length: 16 amino acids. The V gene end was trimmed by 5 bases and the J gene end by 5 bases; junction bases not matched to a gene: 14. As DNA, the CDR3 is TGTGCCAGCAGTGACCTAACACAGGGGTTTGGGGAGACCCAGTACTTC. Translated: CASSDLTQGFGETQYF.

V is TRBV4-3 and J is TRBJ2-5, with D maybe TRBD2 (5 bases). CDR1 is LGHNA and CDR2 is YSLEER in the germline V gene. V dropped 0 bases and J dropped 11 bases, with 16 bases sitting between them. The length of the CDR3 is 14 residues. The DNA of the CDR3 is TGCGCCAGCAGCCAAGATAGGACTTCTTTGGAGCAGTACTTC. The encoded protein is CASSQDRTSLEQYF.

This clonotype has just a few counts. J is TRBJ2-3 and V is TRBV6-2 or TRBV6-3; 9 positions agree with TRBD2. The germline CDR1 and CDR2 sequences are MNHEY and SVGEGT. With 5 bases clipped from V and 6 bases from J, the junction kept 6 bases outside the gene matches. This CDR3 region has 14 residues. As DNA, the CDR3 is TGTGCCAGCAGTCCTAGCGGGAAGCACGATACGCAGTATTTT. Translation gives CASSPSGKHDTQYF.

Only a few counts were recorded for this clonotype. J is TRBJ2-7 and V is TRBV27; the D is unclear. This CDR3 is 15 amino acids long. Germline CDR1 and CDR2: MNHEY and SMNVEV (reference sequence). V was cut by 2 bases and J by 1 base, with 12 bases left in between. The CDR3 DNA is TGTGCCAGCAGTTTAACGGTGGACCGTTCCTACGAGCAGTACTTC. This gives the protein CASSLTVDRSYEQYF.

J is TRBJ1-2 and V is TRBV5-1, with a possible D match to TRBD1 (5 bases). V dropped 0 bases and J dropped 10 bases, with 7 bases sitting between them. Per the germline V gene, CDR1 is SGHRS and CDR2 is YFSETQ. This CDR3 is built from 11 residues. CDR3 in amino acids: CASSLAGDYTF. In DNA, the CDR3 is TGCGCCAGCAGCTTGGCGGGGGACTACACCTTC.

CDR3 coding DNA: TGCAGCGTTGAAAGTGGCGGGATAGCCAAAAACATTCAGTACTTC. Its translation is CSVESGGIAKNIQYF. This chain connects TRBV29-1 to TRBJ2-4; TRBD2 might be the D (6 bases). The CDR3 runs to 15 residues. Germline lookup yields CDR1 SQVTM and CDR2 ANQGSEA. The V end was cut by 2 bases, the J end by 0 bases, with 11 bases between.

In this sample, this clonotype turned up a few times. The J gene is TRBJ2-7, the V gene TRBV12-3 or TRBV12-4; 8 bases map to TRBD2. The J call may be mistaken, given a closer DNA end match to TRBJ2-4. The CDR3 is 16 amino acids. CDR3 coding DNA: TGTGCCAGCAGTCCCCTATTCGGGGGGGAAAAAAACATTCAGTACTTC. It encodes CASSPLFGGEKNIQYF.

J is TRBJ2-5 and V is TRBV7-8, with 12 bases fitting TRBD2. With 4 bases clipped from V and 2 bases from J, the junction kept 8 bases outside the gene matches. The CDR3 consists of 17 residues. CDR1 is SGHVS and CDR2 is FQNEAQ in the germline V gene. The CDR3 DNA follows: TGTGCCAGCAGCTCCAGACTAGCGGGAGCCGCACAAGAGACCCAGTACTTC. Translated: CASSSRLAGAAQETQYF.

The rearrangement uses TRBV6-6 and TRBJ2-1, with 13 bases aligning to TRBD2. The CDR3 is made up of 17 amino acids. The V segment lost 5 bases and the J segment 13 bases; nucleotides outside the gene matches: 17. CDR1 MNHNY and CDR2 SVGAGI come from the germline V gene (reference sequence). CDR3 in DNA: TGTGCCAGCAGTACGCCTAGATTAGGGACTAGCGGGATCTATCAGTTCTTC. Its protein product is CASSTPRLGTSGIYQFF.

This clonotype was observed a few times. The chain is built from TRBV7-8 and TRBJ2-5; D perhaps matches TRBD1 (7 bases). Deletions cut 1 base from V and 11 bases from J, with 17 bases between. The germline V gene has CDR1 SGHVS and CDR2 FQNEAQ. The CDR3 consists of 14 residues. This CDR3 is CASSLVGTVAGQYF. DNA of the CDR3: TGTGCCAGCAGCTTAGTTGGGACAGTCGCGGGGCAGTACTTC.

The chain uses TRBV12-3 or TRBV12-4 and TRBJ2-5; 13 nucleotides agree with TRBD2. The length of the CDR3 is 20 residues. V lost 3 bases, J lost 2 bases, and 15 bases stayed unmatched. This CDR3 is CASSFGAGGWGLAGQETQYF. In nucleotides, the CDR3 is TGTGCCAGCAGTTTCGGTGCCGGCGGTTGGGGACTAGCGGGACAAGAGACCCAGTACTTC.

The V call is TRBV20-1, the J call TRBJ2-1; 11 nucleotides agree with TRBD2. Trimming took 3 bases from V and 7 from J; bases not matched to a gene: 5. The germline V gene encodes CDR1 DFQATT and CDR2 SNEGSKA (reference sequence). This CDR3 has 14 amino acids. The CDR3: CSASVLAGGNEQFF. The CDR3 nucleotides are TGCAGTGCTAGCGTCCTAGCGGGAGGAAATGAGCAGTTCTTC.

This clonotype came up a few times. The V and J genes are TRBV20-1 and TRBJ2-7; D possibly corresponds to TRBD1 (5 bases). CDR3 length: 15 amino acids. V was cut by 2 bases and J by 2 bases, with 16 bases left in between. CDR1 is DFQATT and CDR2 is SNEGSKA in the germline V gene (reference sequence). CDR3 amino acids: CSARPQAKQPYEQYF. CDR3 DNA sequence: TGCAGTGCTAGACCACAGGCGAAACAACCCTACGAGCAGTACTTC.

This rearrangement joins TRBV7-9 to TRBJ2-7; D is undetermined. Between the trimmed V and J ends, which lost 4 bases and 0 bases, there was a span of 10 bases. Germline V gene lookup returns CDR1 SEHNR and CDR2 FQNEAQ (reference sequence). This CDR3 contains 14 residues. The CDR3 loop reads CASSSLQSSYEQYF. CDR3 coding DNA: TGTGCCAGCAGCTCTCTCCAGAGCTCCTACGAGCAGTACTTC.

The chain couples TRBV15 to TRBJ2-5; 7 bases are a match to TRBD1. From germline, CDR1 is LNHNV and CDR2 YYDKDF (reference sequence). This CDR3 comprises 15 residues. The junction had 8 bases not matched to a gene; V was cut back by 2 bases and J by 5 bases. The CDR3: CATSRPQQGRETQYF. The DNA of the CDR3 is TGTGCCACCAGCAGACCTCAACAGGGGCGGGAGACCCAGTACTTC.

The CDR3: CASSKKAWTNTEAFF. As DNA, the CDR3 is TGTGCCAGCAGCAAGAAGGCATGGACGAACACTGAAGCTTTCTTT. The gene calls are TRBV13 and TRBJ1-1; D not resolved. The CDR3 sequence is 15 residues long. Deletions cut 5 bases from V and 1 base from J, with 14 bases between. Per the germline V gene, CDR1 is PRHDT and CDR2 is FYEKMQ (reference sequence).

Regarding this clonotype: The germline gene is not matched at one end of the junction; a read error may be the cause. The chain joins TRBV7-7 to TRBJ2-4, with D perhaps matching TRBD1 or TRBD2 (5 bases each). The J call may not be correct, given that the DNA end is closer to TRBJ2-7. CDR3 length equals 15 residues. Germline CDR1 and CDR2: SSHAT and FNYEAQ (reference sequence). The CDR3 here is CASSSRAGPTYEQYF. The DNA of the CDR3 is TGTGCTAGCAGCTCCAGGGCGGGCCCGACCTACGAGCAGTACTTC.

The table lists this clonotype with a few counts. The J gene is TRBJ2-1, the V gene TRBV7-2, with TRBD2 as a possible D gene (6 bases). Trimming removed 5 bases from V and 7 bases from J, with 18 bases in between. The CDR3 spans 15 residues. Per germline, CDR1 SGHTA and CDR2 FQGNSA. In DNA form, the CDR3 reads TGTGCCAGCAGCCGCCGGGCCGGGGGATGGAATGAGCAGTTCTTC. This encodes CASSRRAGGWNEQFF.

This chain connects TRBV20-1 to TRBJ2-7; D remains ambiguous. This CDR3 has 13 residues. Germline V gives CDR1 DFQATT, CDR2 SNEGSKA (reference sequence). The V gene lost 3 bases and the J gene lost 2 bases, with 11 bases spanning the gap. The CDR3 DNA follows: TGCAGTGCTAGGCATAGTCCAGCCTACGAGCAGTACTTC. Its protein product is CSARHSPAYEQYF.

The chain is built from TRBV12-3 or TRBV12-4 and TRBJ2-2, with 10 bases aligning to TRBD2. The CDR3 contains 17 residues. Losses at the gene ends were 4 bases for V and 5 bases for J; bases not matched to a gene: 10. The CDR3 DNA follows: TGTGCCAGCAGTTACTACCCTAGCGGGAGTGTAACCGGGGAGCTGTTTTTT. Amino acid sequence: CASSYYPSGSVTGELFF.

The chain is built from TRBV7-9 and TRBJ1-2, with a tentative D call TRBD1 (6 bases). The germline V and J ends were trimmed by 1 base and 6 bases, with 15 bases remaining between them. The CDR3 spans 15 residues. CDR1 is SEHNR, CDR2 FQNEAQ, per germline (reference sequence). DNA for the CDR3: TGTGCCAGCAGCTTAGTGGCAGGGGATTTTAATGGCTACACCTTC. This sequence encodes CASSLVAGDFNGYTF.

CDR3 loop: CASADRGGGTEAFF. CDR3 coding DNA: TGTGCCAGCGCCGACAGGGGAGGCGGCACTGAAGCTTTCTTT. V and J are TRBV6-6 and TRBJ1-1; TRBD1 matches at 8 bases. This CDR3 has 14 residues. J lost 4 bases, V lost 8 bases, and 9 bases had no gene match. The germline gives CDR1 MNHNY, CDR2 SVGAGI (reference sequence).

This chain connects TRBV11-2 to TRBJ2-7, with D perhaps TRBD1 (6 bases). The CDR3 totals 15 residues. V lost 4 bases to trimming and J lost 1 base, with 14 bases between them. The germline CDR1 and CDR2 sequences are SGHAT and FQNNGV. This chain's CDR3 is CASSSTSGTSYEQYF. CDR3 nucleotide sequence: TGTGCCAGCAGCTCTACCTCCGGGACATCCTACGAGCAGTACTTC.

The V gene is TRBV4-2, the J gene TRBJ2-3; D is unresolved. The germline V gene has CDR1 LGHNA and CDR2 YNFKEQ. The length of the CDR3 is 14 residues. Trimming shortened V by 4 bases and J by 2 bases, and 10 bases separated the two germline ends. The CDR3 sequence: CASSRGLTTDTQYF. In DNA, the CDR3 is TGTGCCAGCAGCCGTGGGCTAACCACAGATACGCAGTATTTT.

The chain combines TRBV6-5 with TRBJ2-5, with 9 bases that match TRBD1. From germline, CDR1 is MNHEY and CDR2 SVGAGI. This CDR3 comprises 19 residues. Trimming took 0 bases from V and 5 from J; bases not matched to a gene: 16. DNA of the CDR3: TGTGCCAGCAGTTACTCTTTATCCGGTTTTCGGACAGGGGTCGAGACCCAGTACTTC. This sequence encodes CASSYSLSGFRTGVETQYF.